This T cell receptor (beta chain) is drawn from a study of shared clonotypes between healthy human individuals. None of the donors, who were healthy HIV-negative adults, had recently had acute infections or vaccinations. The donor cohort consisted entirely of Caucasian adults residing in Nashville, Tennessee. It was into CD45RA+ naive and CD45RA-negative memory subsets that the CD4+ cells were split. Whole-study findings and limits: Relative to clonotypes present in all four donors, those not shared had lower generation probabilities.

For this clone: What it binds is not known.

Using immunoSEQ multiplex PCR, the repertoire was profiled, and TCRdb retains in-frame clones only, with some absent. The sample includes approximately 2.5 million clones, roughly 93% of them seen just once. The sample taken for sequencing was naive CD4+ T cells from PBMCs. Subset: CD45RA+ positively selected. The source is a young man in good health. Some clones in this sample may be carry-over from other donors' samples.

CDR3 nucleotides: TGTGCCAGCAGTACTAGTCCCCTCTACGAGCAGTACTTC. Protein: CASSTSPLYEQYF. The chain carries TRBV28 and TRBJ2-7, with D perhaps matching TRBD2 (5 bases). The ends were cut back, 5 bases at V and 3 bases at J, with 11 bases in the middle. This CDR3 region has 13 residues. CDR1 and CDR2 (germline): MDHEN, SYDVKM.